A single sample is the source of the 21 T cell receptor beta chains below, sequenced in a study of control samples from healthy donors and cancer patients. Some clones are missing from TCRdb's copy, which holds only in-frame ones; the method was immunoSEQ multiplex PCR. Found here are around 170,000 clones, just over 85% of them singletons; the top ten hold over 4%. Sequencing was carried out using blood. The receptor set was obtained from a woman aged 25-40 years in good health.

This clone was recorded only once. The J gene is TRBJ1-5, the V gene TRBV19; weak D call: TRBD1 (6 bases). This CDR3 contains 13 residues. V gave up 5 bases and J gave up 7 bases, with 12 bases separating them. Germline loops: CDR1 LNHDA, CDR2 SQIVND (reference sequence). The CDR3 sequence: CASSPRGEQPQHF. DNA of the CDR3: TGTGCCAGTAGTCCCAGGGGTGAACAGCCCCAGCATTTT. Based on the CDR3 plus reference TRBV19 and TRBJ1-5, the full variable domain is DGGITQSPKYLFRKEGQNVTLSCEQNLNHDAMYWYRQDPGQGLRLIYYSQIVNDFQKGDIAEGYSVSREKKESFPLTVTSAQKNPTAFYLCASSPRGEQPQHFGDGTRLSIL.

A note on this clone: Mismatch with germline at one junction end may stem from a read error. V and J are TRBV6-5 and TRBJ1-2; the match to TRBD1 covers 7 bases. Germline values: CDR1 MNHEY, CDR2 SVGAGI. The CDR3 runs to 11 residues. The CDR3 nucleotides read TGTGCCAGCAGAGGGACAGCCTTCTACGCCTTC. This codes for CASRGTAFYAF.

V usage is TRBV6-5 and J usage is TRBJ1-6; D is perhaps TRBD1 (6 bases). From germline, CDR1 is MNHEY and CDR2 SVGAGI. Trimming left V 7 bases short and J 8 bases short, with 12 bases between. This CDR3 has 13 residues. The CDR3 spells CASITGNDSPLHF. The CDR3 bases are TGTGCCAGCATTACAGGGAACGATTCACCCCTCCACTTT.

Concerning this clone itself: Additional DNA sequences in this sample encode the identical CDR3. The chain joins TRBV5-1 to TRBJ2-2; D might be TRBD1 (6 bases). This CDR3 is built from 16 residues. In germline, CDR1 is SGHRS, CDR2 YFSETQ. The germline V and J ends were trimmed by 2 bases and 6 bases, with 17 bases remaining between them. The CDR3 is CASSLVGGAAAGELFF. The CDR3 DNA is TGCGCCAGCAGCTTAGTAGGGGGTGCGGCGGCCGGGGAGCTGTTTTTT.

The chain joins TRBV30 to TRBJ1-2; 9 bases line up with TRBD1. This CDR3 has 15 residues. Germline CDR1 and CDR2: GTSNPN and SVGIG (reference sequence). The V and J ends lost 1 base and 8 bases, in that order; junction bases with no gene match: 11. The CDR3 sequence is CAWSGTGAIAEGYTF. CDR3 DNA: TGTGCCTGGAGTGGGACAGGGGCTATAGCGGAGGGCTACACCTTC.

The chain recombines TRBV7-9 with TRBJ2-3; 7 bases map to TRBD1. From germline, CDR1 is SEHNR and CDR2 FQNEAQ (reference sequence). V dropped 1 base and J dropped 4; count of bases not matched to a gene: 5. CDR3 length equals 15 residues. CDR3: CASSLVSTGPDTQYF. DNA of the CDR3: TGTGCCAGCAGCTTAGTTTCGACAGGGCCAGATACGCAGTATTTT.

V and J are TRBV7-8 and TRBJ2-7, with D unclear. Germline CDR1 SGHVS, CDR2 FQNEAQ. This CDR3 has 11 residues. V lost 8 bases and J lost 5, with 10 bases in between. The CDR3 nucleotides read TGTGCCAGCTCCCCGTTGGACGAGCAGTACGTC. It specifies CASSPLDEQYV.

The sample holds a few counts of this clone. CDR3 sequence (DNA): TGTGCCAGTAAGCAGGGGGCGGTTGAAGCTTTCTTT. It encodes CASKQGAVEAFF. This chain uses TRBV19 with TRBJ1-1; TRBD1 matches at 8 bases. This CDR3 comprises 12 residues. Trimming cost V 7 bases and J 7 bases; bases outside gene matches: 5. Per germline, CDR1 LNHDA and CDR2 SQIVND (reference sequence).

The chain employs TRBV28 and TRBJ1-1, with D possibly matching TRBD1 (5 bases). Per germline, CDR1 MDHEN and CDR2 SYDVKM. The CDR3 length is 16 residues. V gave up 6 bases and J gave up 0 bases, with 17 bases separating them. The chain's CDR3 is CASSASSWGLNTEAFF. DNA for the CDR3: TGTGCCAGCAGCGCCTCTTCCTGGGGACTGAACACTGAAGCTTTCTTT.

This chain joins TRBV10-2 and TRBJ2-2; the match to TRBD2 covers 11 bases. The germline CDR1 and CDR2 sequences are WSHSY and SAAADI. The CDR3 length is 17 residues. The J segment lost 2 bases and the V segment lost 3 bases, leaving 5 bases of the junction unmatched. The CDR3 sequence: CASSEPLAGANTGELFF. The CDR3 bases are TGCGCCAGCAGTGAACCACTAGCGGGGGCCAACACCGGGGAGCTGTTTTTT.

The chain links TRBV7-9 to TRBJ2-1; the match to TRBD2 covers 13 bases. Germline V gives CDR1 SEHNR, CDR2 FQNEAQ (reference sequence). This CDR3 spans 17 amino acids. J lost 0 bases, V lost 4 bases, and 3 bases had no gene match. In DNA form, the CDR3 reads TGTGCCAGCAGCTCTGGGACTAGCGGGAACTCCTACAATGAGCAGTTCTTC. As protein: CASSSGTSGNSYNEQFF.

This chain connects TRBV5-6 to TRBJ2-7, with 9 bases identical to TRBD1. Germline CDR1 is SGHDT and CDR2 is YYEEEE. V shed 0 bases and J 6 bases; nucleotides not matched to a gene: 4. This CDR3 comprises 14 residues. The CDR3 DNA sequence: TGTGCCAGCAGCTTGGGGGACAGGGTGTCCGAGCAGTACGTC. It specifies CASSLGDRVSEQYV.

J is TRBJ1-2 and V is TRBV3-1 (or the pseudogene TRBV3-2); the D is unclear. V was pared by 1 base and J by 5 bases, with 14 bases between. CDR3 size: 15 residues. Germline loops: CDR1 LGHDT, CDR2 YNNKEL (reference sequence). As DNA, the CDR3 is TGTGCCAGCAGCCAAGGTCGTAGTCGAGTATATGGCTACACCTTC. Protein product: CASSQGRSRVYGYTF.

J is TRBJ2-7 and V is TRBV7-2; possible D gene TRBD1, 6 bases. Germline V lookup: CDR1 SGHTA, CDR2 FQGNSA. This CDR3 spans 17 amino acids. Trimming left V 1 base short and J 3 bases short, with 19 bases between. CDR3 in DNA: TGTGCCAGCAGCTTAGAGGTTGTTTACAGGGCGGGCTACGAGCAGTACTTC. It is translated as CASSLEVVYRAGYEQYF.

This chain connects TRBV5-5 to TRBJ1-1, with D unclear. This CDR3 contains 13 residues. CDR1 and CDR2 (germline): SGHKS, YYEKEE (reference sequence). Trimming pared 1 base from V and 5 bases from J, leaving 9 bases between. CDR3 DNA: TGTGCCAGCAGCTTGTGGTCAGGTACTGAAGCTTTCTTT. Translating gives CASSLWSGTEAFF.

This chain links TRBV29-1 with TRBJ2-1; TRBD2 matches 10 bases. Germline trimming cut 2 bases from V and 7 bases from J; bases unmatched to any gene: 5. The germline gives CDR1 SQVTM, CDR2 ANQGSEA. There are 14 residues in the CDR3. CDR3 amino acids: CSVESSGSKNEQFF. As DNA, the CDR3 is TGCAGCGTTGAATCTAGCGGGAGTAAGAATGAGCAGTTCTTC.

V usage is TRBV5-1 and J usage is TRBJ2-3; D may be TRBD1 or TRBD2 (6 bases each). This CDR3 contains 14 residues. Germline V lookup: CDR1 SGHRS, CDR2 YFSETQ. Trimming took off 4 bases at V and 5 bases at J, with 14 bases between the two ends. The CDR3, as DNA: TGCGCCAGCAGCGGCGACGGGGGCAAAGATACGCAGTATTTT. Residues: CASSGDGGKDTQYF.

CDR3 sequence: CASSQVYASSYEQYF. CDR3 coding DNA: TGCGCCAGCAGCCAAGTATATGCGAGCTCCTACGAGCAGTACTTC. V usage is TRBV4-1 and J usage is TRBJ2-7, with D unresolved. Germline V gives CDR1 MGHRA, CDR2 YSYEKL. The CDR3 length is 15 residues. V dropped 1 base and J dropped 0 bases, with 10 bases sitting between them.

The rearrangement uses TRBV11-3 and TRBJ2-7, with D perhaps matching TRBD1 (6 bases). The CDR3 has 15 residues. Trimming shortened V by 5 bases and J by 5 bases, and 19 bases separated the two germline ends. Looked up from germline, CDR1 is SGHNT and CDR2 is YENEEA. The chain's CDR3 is CASSPGAARVHEQYF. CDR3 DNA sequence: TGTGCCAGCAGCCCAGGGGCGGCTAGGGTCCACGAGCAGTACTTC.

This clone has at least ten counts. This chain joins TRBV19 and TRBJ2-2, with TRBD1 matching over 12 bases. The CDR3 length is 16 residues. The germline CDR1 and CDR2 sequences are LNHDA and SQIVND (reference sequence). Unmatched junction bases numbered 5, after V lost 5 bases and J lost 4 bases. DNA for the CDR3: TGTGCCAGTAGTGTGGGACAGGGGGCGGGCACCGGGGAGCTGTTTTTT. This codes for CASSVGQGAGTGELFF.

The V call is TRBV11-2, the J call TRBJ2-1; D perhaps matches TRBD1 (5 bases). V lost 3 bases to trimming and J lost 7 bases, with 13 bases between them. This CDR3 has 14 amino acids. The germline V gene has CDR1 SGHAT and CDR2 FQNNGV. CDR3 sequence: CASSFRGLENEQFF. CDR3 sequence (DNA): TGTGCCAGCAGCTTTAGGGGCCTCGAGAATGAGCAGTTCTTC.